This entry lists 30 T cell receptor beta chains sequenced from one sample in a study of T-cell memory formation after mild COVID-19. TCRdb redid the calling of the 5' RACE reads with MiXCR, one entry per CDR3 protein. The data hold 350,000 to 500,000 distinct CDR3 sequences, with 20% to 30% observed a single time. Material: PBMCs or a T cell subset sorted from them (not recorded which). These receptors were collected from an adult woman who had mild COVID-19 (a few samples of this study predate the infection). Cell type and time point are not known.

The rearrangement uses TRBV20-1 and TRBJ1-5; unclear D gene. V dropped 4 bases and J dropped 0 bases, with 7 bases sitting between them. Germline V gives CDR1 DFQATT, CDR2 SNEGSKA (reference sequence). There are 13 residues in the CDR3. The CDR3 spells CSAIDLSNQPQHF. The CDR3 DNA is TGCAGTGCTATTGACCTTAGCAATCAGCCCCAGCATTTT.

The rearrangement joins TRBV5-1 to TRBJ2-7, with 7 bases that match TRBD1. The V segment lost 7 bases and the J segment 5 bases; nucleotides outside the gene matches: 12. The CDR3 has 14 amino acids. Germline V lookup: CDR1 SGHRS, CDR2 YFSETQ. The CDR3: CASSSGTVGNEQYF. The CDR3 nucleotides are TGCGCCAGCTCCTCCGGGACAGTGGGGAACGAGCAGTACTTC. The whole variable domain, filled in from reference TRBV5-1 and TRBJ2-7, reads KAGVTQTPRYLIKTRGQQVTLSCSPISGHRSVSWYQQTPGQGLQFLFEYFSETQRNKGNFPGRFSGRQFSNSRSEMNVSTLELGDSALYLCASSSGTVGNEQYFGPGTRLTVT.

The rearrangement uses TRBV7-2 and TRBJ2-3; 7 bases fit TRBD2. The CDR3 sequence is 13 residues long. Unmatched junction bases numbered 4, after V lost 1 base and J lost 9 bases. CDR1 SGHTA and CDR2 FQGNSA come from the germline V gene. CDR3 sequence reads: CASSLGGGSTQYF. The CDR3 nucleotides are TGTGCCAGCAGCTTAGGGGGCGGGAGCACGCAGTATTTT.

This clonotype was observed a handful of times. The chain employs TRBV13 and TRBJ2-1; D gene uncertain. Germline loops: CDR1 PRHDT, CDR2 FYEKMQ (reference sequence). The CDR3 runs 16 residues. V gave up 5 bases and J gave up 0 bases, with 14 bases separating them. Here the CDR3 DNA reads TGTGCCAGCAGCAACCGAAGGCCCCACTCCTACAATGAGCAGTTCTTC. This translates into CASSNRRPHSYNEQFF.

This chain connects TRBV3-1 to TRBJ2-5, with no clear D. Germline loops: CDR1 LGHDT, CDR2 YNNKEL (reference sequence). V was cut by 0 bases and J by 0 bases, with 5 bases left in between. This CDR3 region has 14 residues. CDR3 sequence reads: CASSQEVNQETQYF. The DNA for the CDR3 is TGTGCCAGCAGCCAAGAAGTCAACCAAGAGACCCAGTACTTC.

The chain combines TRBV20-1 with TRBJ2-3; 7 nucleotides match TRBD2. CDR1 and CDR2 from the germline V gene are DFQATT and SNEGSKA (reference sequence). The CDR3 is made up of 14 amino acids. Trimming took 3 bases from V and 1 from J; bases not matched to a gene: 4. DNA for the CDR3: TGCAGTGCTAGTGGTCTAGCGGGCACAGATACGCAGTATTTT. It yields the protein CSASGLAGTDTQYF.

This clonotype was observed a handful of times. V is TRBV12-3 or TRBV12-4 and J is TRBJ1-4; the D is unclear. The V end lost 3 bases, the J end lost 5 bases, and 1 base lay between the germline ends. This CDR3 spans 11 amino acids. CDR3 in DNA: TGTGCCAGCAGTTTCAATGAAAAACTGTTTTTT. It encodes CASSFNEKLFF.

The chain carries TRBV9 and TRBJ1-4; maybe TRBD1 (6 bases). Trimming pared 4 bases from V and 13 bases from J, leaving 41 bases between. The germline V gene has CDR1 SGDLS and CDR2 YYNGEE. The CDR3 has 21 amino acids. CDR3 protein: CASSTPFGGPEIGKTATRLFF. Written as DNA, the CDR3 is TGTGCCAGCAGCACTCCCTTCGGGGGGCCGGAAATAGGGAAGACCGCGACAAGACTGTTTTTT. Looking up the rest from reference TRBV9 and TRBJ1-4 gives the full variable domain: DSGVTQTPKHLITATGQRVTLRCSPRSGDLSVYWYQQSLDQGLQFLIQYYNGEERAKGNILERFSAQQFPDLHSELNLSSLELGDSALYFCASSTPFGGPEIGKTATRLFFGSGTQLSVL.

This clonotype was seen more than once but under ten times. V gene TRBV24-1 combines with J gene TRBJ2-5; a possible D gene is TRBD1 (5 bases). The V end was cut by 4 bases, the J end by 4 bases, with 12 bases between. Per germline, CDR1 KGHDR and CDR2 SFDVKD. The CDR3 length is 14 residues. This chain's CDR3 is CATSDLRVGETQYF. CDR3 in DNA: TGTGCCACCAGTGACCTCAGGGTTGGAGAGACCCAGTACTTC.

The chain couples TRBV29-1 to TRBJ2-7; D could derive from TRBD1 or TRBD2 (6 bases each). The CDR3 consists of 13 residues. The germline CDR1 and CDR2 sequences are SQVTM and ANQGSEA. V was shortened by 7 bases and J by 0 bases, with 13 bases between the two germline ends. For the CDR3, the DNA is TGCAGCGGGACCGGGGGCAACTCCTACGAGCAGTACTTC. Encoded protein: CSGTGGNSYEQYF.

This clonotype was observed a few times. The chain recombines TRBV5-1 with TRBJ2-1; 12 bases line up with TRBD2. The CDR3 extends over 19 amino acids. Germline CDR1 SGHRS, CDR2 YFSETQ. Unmatched junction bases numbered 9, after V lost 0 bases and J lost 2 bases. Written as DNA, the CDR3 is TGCGCCAGCAGCTTGGAGCTAGCGGGAGGGCGGGGAACCTACAATGAGCAGTTCTTC. Translating it yields CASSLELAGGRGTYNEQFF.

Here the CDR3 DNA reads TGTGCCAGCAGCCACCTTCCGGGAGAGGAGACCCAGTACTTC. Amino acid sequence: CASSHLPGEETQYF. The gene calls are TRBV4-2 and TRBJ2-5; D is possibly TRBD2 (6 bases). CDR1 and CDR2 (germline): LGHNA, YNFKEQ. The ends were cut back, 3 bases at V and 5 bases at J, with 13 bases in the middle. This CDR3 has 14 residues.

The J gene is TRBJ2-7, the V gene TRBV7-9; 10 positions agree with TRBD2. The length of the CDR3 is 17 residues. Germline trimming cut 5 bases from V and 2 bases from J; bases unmatched to any gene: 12. Per the germline V gene, CDR1 is SEHNR and CDR2 is FQNEAQ (reference sequence). The CDR3 reads CASSQFWASGSAYEQYF. Written as DNA, the CDR3 is TGTGCCAGCAGCCAGTTCTGGGCTAGCGGGAGCGCCTACGAGCAGTACTTC.

J is TRBJ2-5 and V is TRBV7-8; TRBD1 agrees at 10 bases. V lost 5 bases, J lost 5 bases, and 5 bases stayed unmatched. The germline V gene encodes CDR1 SGHVS and CDR2 FQNEAQ. The CDR3 sequence is 14 residues long. DNA of the CDR3: TGTGCCAGCAGCACCCGGACAGGGGGGGAGACCCAGTACTTC. Translation gives CASSTRTGGETQYF.

This clonotype was detected only a few times. The V call is TRBV20-1, the J call TRBJ2-7; D uncertain. The V and J ends lost 3 bases and 6 bases respectively, with 15 bases between them. CDR3 length equals 13 residues. The germline V gene encodes CDR1 DFQATT and CDR2 SNEGSKA (reference sequence). The CDR3 DNA is TGCAGTGCTAGTACAACCCTCCCAAGCGAGCAGTACTTC. Translated: CSASTTLPSEQYF.

The V call is TRBV6-5, the J call TRBJ1-2; 8 bases agree with TRBD1. V gave up 7 bases and J gave up 4 bases; unmatched junction bases: 11. The CDR3 totals 15 residues. Germline V gene data show CDR1 as MNHEY and CDR2 as SVGAGI. The CDR3 DNA sequence: TGTGCCAGCACTCCTACCGGGACAGGCTTCTATGGCTACACCTTC. This encodes CASTPTGTGFYGYTF.

This clonotype was observed a few times. This rearrangement joins TRBV7-3 to TRBJ2-2; 8 bases are shared with TRBD1. The germline gives CDR1 SGHTA, CDR2 FQGTGA. The CDR3 is made up of 16 amino acids. Trimming at V came to 4 bases and at J to 5 bases, leaving 9 bases not matched to a gene. The CDR3 region has the DNA TGTGCCAGCAGCTCCTCGACAGGGGCGGGGACCGGGGAGCTGTTTTTT. Residues: CASSSSTGAGTGELFF.

The chain couples TRBV30 to TRBJ1-3; 7 nucleotides line up with TRBD1. The germline gives CDR1 GTSNPN, CDR2 SVGIG (reference sequence). This CDR3 is built from 14 residues. With 2 bases clipped from V and 4 bases from J, the junction kept 5 bases outside the gene matches. The CDR3 spells CAWSQGTDGNTIYF. CDR3 nucleotides: TGTGCCTGGAGTCAAGGGACAGACGGAAACACCATATATTTT.

This sequence joins TRBV7-6 and TRBJ1-1; TRBD1 aligns across 9 bases. The junction had 13 bases not matched to a gene; V was cut back by 6 bases and J by 8 bases. From germline, CDR1 is SGHVS and CDR2 FNYEAQ. CDR3 length: 15 residues. The CDR3 loop reads CASRKGQGTEGEAFF. For the CDR3, the DNA is TGTGCCAGCAGAAAAGGACAGGGGACGGAAGGGGAAGCTTTCTTT. Supplemented by reference TRBV7-6 and TRBJ1-1, the full variable domain reads GAGVSQSPRYKVTKRGQDVALRCDPISGHVSLYWYRQALGQGPEFLTYFNYEAQQDKSGLPNDRFSAERPEGSISTLTIQRTEQRDSAMYRCASRKGQGTEGEAFFGQGTRLTVV.

This clonotype appeared many times. This chain links TRBV3-1 with TRBJ2-3; possibly TRBD1 for D (6 bases). The CDR3 is made up of 15 amino acids. Germline CDR1 is LGHDT and CDR2 is YNNKEL (reference sequence). Trimming left V 5 bases short and J 2 bases short, with 14 bases between. CDR3 protein: CASSAGTQDTDTQYF. The CDR3, as DNA: TGTGCCAGCAGCGCCGGGACACAAGACACAGATACGCAGTATTTT.

There are a few counts of this clonotype. V and J are TRBV14 and TRBJ1-4, with no clear D. Germline V gene sequence: CDR1 SGHDN, CDR2 FVKESK. This CDR3 is 15 amino acids long. V lost 4 bases and J lost 0, with 9 bases in between. In nucleotides, the CDR3 is TGTGCCAGCAGCCGATACAGTGCAACTAATGAAAAACTGTTTTTT. This codes for CASSRYSATNEKLFF.

The genes are TRBV5-4 and TRBJ2-4; TRBD1 is a possible D gene (6 bases). This CDR3 region has 15 residues. V gave up 0 bases and J gave up 6 bases, with 13 bases separating them. CDR1 is SGHNT and CDR2 is YYREEE in the germline V gene (reference sequence). CDR3 in amino acids: CASSLDLGALNIQYF. The CDR3 nucleotides are TGTGCCAGCAGCTTGGATTTGGGGGCCTTAAACATTCAGTACTTC.

The rearrangement links TRBV29-1 to TRBJ2-5; the D is unclear. The CDR3 is made up of 11 amino acids. The germline gives CDR1 SQVTM, CDR2 ANQGSEA. The V and J ends lost 3 bases and 7 bases respectively, with 9 bases between them. CDR3 protein: CSVDRSMTQYF. CDR3 nucleotides: TGCAGCGTTGACAGGTCAATGACCCAGTACTTC.

The chain uses TRBV6-6 and TRBJ1-3; 7 bases line up with TRBD1. Germline V gene data show CDR1 as MNHNY and CDR2 as SVGAGI (reference sequence). The CDR3 has 15 residues. Trimming removed 6 bases from V and 2 bases from J; junction bases left unmatched: 7. CDR3: CASSQQGRAGNTIYF. CDR3 sequence (DNA): TGTGCCAGCAGCCAACAGGGGAGAGCTGGAAACACCATATATTTT.

This chain joins TRBV3-1 and TRBJ2-7, with D tentatively TRBD2 (5 bases). This CDR3 region has 13 residues. In germline, CDR1 is LGHDT, CDR2 YNNKEL (reference sequence). The V end was cut by 8 bases, the J end by 1 base, with 12 bases between. This CDR3 reads CASGESLSYEQYF. CDR3 DNA sequence: TGTGCCAGCGGGGAGAGCCTATCCTACGAGCAGTACTTC.

This clonotype has only a few counts. The V call is TRBV11-3, the J call TRBJ2-4, with 9 bases matching TRBD1. The CDR3 contains 16 residues. Germline-derived CDR1 and CDR2 are SGHNT and YENEEA. Germline trimming cut 1 base from V and 4 bases from J; bases unmatched to any gene: 5. CDR3 protein: CASSLGGTGRKNIQYF. CDR3 in DNA: TGTGCCAGCAGCTTAGGTGGGACAGGGCGTAAAAACATTCAGTACTTC.

This clonotype was seen a few times. This chain links TRBV7-9 with TRBJ1-1, with a weak D call TRBD1 (5 bases). Per the germline V gene, CDR1 is SEHNR and CDR2 is FQNEAQ (reference sequence). This CDR3 has 14 residues. The V gene lost 8 bases and the J gene lost 4 bases, with 17 bases spanning the gap. The CDR3 DNA reads TGTGCCAGCGGTTGGCAGGGAGCGGGCACTGAAGCTTTCTTT. Its protein is CASGWQGAGTEAFF. Full variable domain (remainder filled in from reference TRBV7-9 and TRBJ1-1): DTGVSQNPRHKITKRGQNVTFRCDPISEHNRLYWYRQTLGQGPEFLTYFQNEAQLEKSRLLSDRFSAERPKGSFSTLEIQRTEQGDSAMYLCASGWQGAGTEAFFGQGTRLTVV.

V is TRBV7-2 and J is TRBJ1-5, with D possibly matching TRBD1 (5 bases). V dropped 4 bases and J dropped 4 bases, with 14 bases sitting between them. CDR3 length equals 15 residues. Germline values: CDR1 SGHTA, CDR2 FQGNSA. Here the CDR3 DNA reads TGTGCCAGCAGCTCGCCGGGGGGATGGAATCAGCCCCAGCATTTT. Encoded protein: CASSSPGGWNQPQHF.

For the CDR3, the DNA is TGTGCCAGCAGTTACTCTAGTAGCCCTAGCTCCTACGAGCAGTACTTC. The encoded protein is CASSYSSSPSSYEQYF. The rearrangement joins TRBV6-5 to TRBJ2-7, with no clear D. The germline V gene has CDR1 MNHEY and CDR2 SVGAGI. Trimming took off 0 bases at V and 0 bases at J, with 12 bases between the two ends. The CDR3 consists of 16 residues.

The rearrangement joins TRBV25-1 to TRBJ2-7; D possibly corresponds to TRBD2 (5 bases). This CDR3 is 13 amino acids long. Per the germline V gene, CDR1 is MGHDK and CDR2 is SYGVNS. Deletions cut 2 bases from V and 7 bases from J, with 12 bases between. CDR3 protein: CASSENSVREQYF. CDR3 DNA sequence: TGTGCCAGCAGTGAAAATAGCGTGCGGGAGCAGTACTTC.